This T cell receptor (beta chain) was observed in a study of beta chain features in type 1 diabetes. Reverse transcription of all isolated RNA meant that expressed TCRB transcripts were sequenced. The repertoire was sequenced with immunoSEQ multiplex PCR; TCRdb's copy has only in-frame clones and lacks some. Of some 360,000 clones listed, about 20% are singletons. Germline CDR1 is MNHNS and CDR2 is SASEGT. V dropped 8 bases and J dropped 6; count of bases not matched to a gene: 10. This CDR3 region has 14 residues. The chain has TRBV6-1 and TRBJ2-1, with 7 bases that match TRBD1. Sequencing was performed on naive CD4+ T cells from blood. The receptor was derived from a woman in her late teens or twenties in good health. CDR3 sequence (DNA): TGTGCCAGCGTTCGGGGAGCAGGGGGCAATGAGCAGTTCTTC. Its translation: CASVRGAGGNEQFF.